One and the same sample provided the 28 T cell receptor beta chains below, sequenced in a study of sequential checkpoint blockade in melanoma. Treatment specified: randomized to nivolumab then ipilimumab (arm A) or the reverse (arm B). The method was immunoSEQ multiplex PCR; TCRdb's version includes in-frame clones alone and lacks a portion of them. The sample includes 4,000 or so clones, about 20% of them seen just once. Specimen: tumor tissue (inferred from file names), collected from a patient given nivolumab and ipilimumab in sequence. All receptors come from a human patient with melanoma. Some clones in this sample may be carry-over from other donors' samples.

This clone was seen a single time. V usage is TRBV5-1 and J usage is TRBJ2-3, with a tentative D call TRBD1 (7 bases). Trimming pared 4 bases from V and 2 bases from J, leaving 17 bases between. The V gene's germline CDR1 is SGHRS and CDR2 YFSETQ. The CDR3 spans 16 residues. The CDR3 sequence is CASSPRGDSNTDTQYF. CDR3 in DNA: TGCGCCAGCAGCCCCCGCGGGGACAGCAACACAGATACGCAGTATTTT.

The chain's CDR3 is CAINPGTESTDTQYF. In nucleotides, the CDR3 is TGTGCCATCAACCCAGGGACAGAGAGCACAGATACGCAGTATTTT. This chain links TRBV6-8 with TRBJ2-3, with TRBD1 matching 7 bases. CDR1 and CDR2 (germline): MNHGY, SAAAGT. The CDR3 is 15 residues long. The ends lost 10 bases at V and 0 bases at J; junction bases unmatched: 10.

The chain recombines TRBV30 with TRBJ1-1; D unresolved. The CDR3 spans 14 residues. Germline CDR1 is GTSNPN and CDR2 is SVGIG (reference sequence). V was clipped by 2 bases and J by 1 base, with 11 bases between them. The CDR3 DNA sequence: TGTGCCTGGAGTTGGGTGACCGAGAACACTGAAGCTTTCTTT. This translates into CAWSWVTENTEAFF.

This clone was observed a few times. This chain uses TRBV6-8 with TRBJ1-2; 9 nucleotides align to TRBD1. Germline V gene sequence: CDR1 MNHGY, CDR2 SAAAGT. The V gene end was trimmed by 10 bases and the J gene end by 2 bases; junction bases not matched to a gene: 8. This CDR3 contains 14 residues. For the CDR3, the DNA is TGTGCCATCAGGGGGGACAGGGTGAACTATGGCTACACCTTC. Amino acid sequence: CAIRGDRVNYGYTF.

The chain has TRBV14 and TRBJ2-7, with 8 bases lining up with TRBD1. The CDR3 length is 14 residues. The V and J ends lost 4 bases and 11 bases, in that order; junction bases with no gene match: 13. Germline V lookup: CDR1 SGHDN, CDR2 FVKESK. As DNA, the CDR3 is TGTGCCAGCAGCCGCCTCGTGACAGGGGTTGTCAAGTACTTC. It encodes CASSRLVTGVVKYF.

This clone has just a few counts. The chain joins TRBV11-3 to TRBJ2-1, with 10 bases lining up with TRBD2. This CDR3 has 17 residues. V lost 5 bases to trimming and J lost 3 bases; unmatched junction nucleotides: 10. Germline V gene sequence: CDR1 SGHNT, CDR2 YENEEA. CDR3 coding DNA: TGTGCCAGCAGCCCTCAAAACGGACTAGCGGTCTACAATGAGCAGTTCTTC. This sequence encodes CASSPQNGLAVYNEQFF. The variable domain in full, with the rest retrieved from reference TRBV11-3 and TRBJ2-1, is EAGVVQSPRYKIIEKKQPVAFWCNPISGHNTLYWYLQNLGQGPELLIRYENEEAVDDSQLPKDRFSAERLKGVDSTLKIQPAELGDSAVYLCASSPQNGLAVYNEQFFGPGTRLTVL.

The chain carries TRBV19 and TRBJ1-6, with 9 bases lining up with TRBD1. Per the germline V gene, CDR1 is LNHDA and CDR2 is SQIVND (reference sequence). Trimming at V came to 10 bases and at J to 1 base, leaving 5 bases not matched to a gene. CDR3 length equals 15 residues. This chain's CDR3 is CATSDRGSYNSPLHF. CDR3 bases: TGTGCCACCTCGGACAGGGGATCCTATAATTCACCCCTCCACTTT.

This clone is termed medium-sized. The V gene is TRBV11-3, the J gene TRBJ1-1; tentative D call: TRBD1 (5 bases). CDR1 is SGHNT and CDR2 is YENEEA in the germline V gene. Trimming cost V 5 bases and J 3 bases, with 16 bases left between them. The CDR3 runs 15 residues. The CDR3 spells CASSIGTEWDTEAFF. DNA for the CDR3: TGTGCCAGCAGCATCGGGACGGAATGGGACACTGAAGCTTTCTTT.

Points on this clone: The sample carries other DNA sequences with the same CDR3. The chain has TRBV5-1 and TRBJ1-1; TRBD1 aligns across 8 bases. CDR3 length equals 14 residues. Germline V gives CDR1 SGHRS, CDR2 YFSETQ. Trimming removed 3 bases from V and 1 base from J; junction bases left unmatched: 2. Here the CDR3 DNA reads TGCGCCAGCAGCTCTGGACAGGGGAACACTGAAGCTTTCTTT. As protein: CASSSGQGNTEAFF.

The DNA for the CDR3 is TGCAGCGTTCTGACTAGCGGGGGCTACGAGCAGTACTTC. Its protein product is CSVLTSGGYEQYF. The chain couples TRBV29-1 to TRBJ2-7; the match to TRBD2 covers 12 bases. The V and J ends lost 5 bases and 3 bases, in that order; junction bases with no gene match: 2. CDR1 is SQVTM, CDR2 ANQGSEA, per germline. There are 13 residues in the CDR3.

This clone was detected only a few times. The CDR3 DNA follows: TGTGCCAGCAGTTTGGGGGGGAGGACAGGGGAACGAACCCAGTACTTC. Translating it yields CASSLGGRTGERTQYF. The gene calls are TRBV28 and TRBJ2-5; TRBD1 aligns across 9 bases. The CDR3 is 16 amino acids. The germline V gene has CDR1 MDHEN and CDR2 SYDVKM. V lost 3 bases to trimming and J lost 8 bases; unmatched junction nucleotides: 13.

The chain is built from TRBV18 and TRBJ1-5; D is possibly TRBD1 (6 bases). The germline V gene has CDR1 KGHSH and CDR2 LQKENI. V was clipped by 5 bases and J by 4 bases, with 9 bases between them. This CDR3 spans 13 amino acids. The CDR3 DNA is TGTGCCAGCTCAAGACAGGAAAATCAGCCCCAGCATTTT. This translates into CASSRQENQPQHF.

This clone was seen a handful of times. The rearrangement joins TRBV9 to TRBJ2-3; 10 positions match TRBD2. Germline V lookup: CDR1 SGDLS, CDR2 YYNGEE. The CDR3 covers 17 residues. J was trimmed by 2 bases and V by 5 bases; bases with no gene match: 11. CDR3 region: CASSAALAGGYTDTQYF. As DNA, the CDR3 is TGTGCCAGCAGTGCAGCATTAGCGGGGGGATACACAGATACGCAGTATTTT.

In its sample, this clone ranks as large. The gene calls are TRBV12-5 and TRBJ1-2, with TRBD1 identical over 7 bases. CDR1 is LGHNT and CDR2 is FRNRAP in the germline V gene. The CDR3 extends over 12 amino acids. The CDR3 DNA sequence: TGTGCCAGTACTAGGGGGCCCGGTGGCTACACCTTC. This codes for CASTRGPGGYTF.

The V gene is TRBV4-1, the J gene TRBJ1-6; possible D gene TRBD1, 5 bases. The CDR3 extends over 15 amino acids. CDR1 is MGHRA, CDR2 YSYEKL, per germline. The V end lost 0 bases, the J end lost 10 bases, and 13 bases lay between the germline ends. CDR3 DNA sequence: TGCGCCAGCAGCCAAGATAGCCAGGGACGGTCACCCCTCCACTTT. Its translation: CASSQDSQGRSPLHF.

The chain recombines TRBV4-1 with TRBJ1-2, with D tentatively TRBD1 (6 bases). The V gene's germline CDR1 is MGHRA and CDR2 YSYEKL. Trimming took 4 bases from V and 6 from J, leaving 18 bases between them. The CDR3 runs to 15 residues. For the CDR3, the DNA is TGCGCCAGCAGCCCAAGTCTTTACAGGGAGGATGGCTACACCTTC. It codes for CASSPSLYREDGYTF.

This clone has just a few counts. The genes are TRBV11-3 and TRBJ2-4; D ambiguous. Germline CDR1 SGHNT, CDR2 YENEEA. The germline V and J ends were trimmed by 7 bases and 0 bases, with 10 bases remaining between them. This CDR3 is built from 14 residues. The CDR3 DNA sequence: TGTGCCAGCATTAATATGGAAGCCAAAAACATTCAGTACTTC. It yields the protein CASINMEAKNIQYF.

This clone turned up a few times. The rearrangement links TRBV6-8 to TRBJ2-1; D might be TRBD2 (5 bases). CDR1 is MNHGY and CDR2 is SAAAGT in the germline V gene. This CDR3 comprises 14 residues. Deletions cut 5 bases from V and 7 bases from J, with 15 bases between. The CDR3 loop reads CASSVGDARNEQFF. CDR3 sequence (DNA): TGTGCCAGCAGTGTCGGGGATGCCCGTAATGAGCAGTTCTTC.

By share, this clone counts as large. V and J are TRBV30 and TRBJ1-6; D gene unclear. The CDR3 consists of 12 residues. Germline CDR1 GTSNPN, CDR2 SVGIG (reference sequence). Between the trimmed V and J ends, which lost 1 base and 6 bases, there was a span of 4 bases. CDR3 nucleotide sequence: TGTGCCTGGAGTGACAGTAATTCACCCCTCCACTTT. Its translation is CAWSDSNSPLHF.

As DNA, the CDR3 is TGTGCCAGCGCACAGGGGGCTTCAGGAAACACCATATATTTT. It specifies CASAQGASGNTIYF. The chain uses TRBV19 and TRBJ1-3; 9 nucleotides match TRBD1. The CDR3 is 14 amino acids. CDR1 LNHDA and CDR2 SQIVND come from the germline V gene (reference sequence). V was pared by 9 bases and J by 4 bases, with 7 bases of the junction left unmatched.

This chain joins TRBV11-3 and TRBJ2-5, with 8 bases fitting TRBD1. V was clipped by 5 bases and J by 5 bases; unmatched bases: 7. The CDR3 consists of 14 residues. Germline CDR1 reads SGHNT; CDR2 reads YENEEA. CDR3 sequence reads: CASSHPGGVETQYF. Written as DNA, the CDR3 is TGTGCCAGCAGCCACCCAGGGGGCGTCGAGACCCAGTACTTC. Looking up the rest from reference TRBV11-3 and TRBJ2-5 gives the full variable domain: EAGVVQSPRYKIIEKKQPVAFWCNPISGHNTLYWYLQNLGQGPELLIRYENEEAVDDSQLPKDRFSAERLKGVDSTLKIQPAELGDSAVYLCASSHPGGVETQYFGPGTRLLVL.

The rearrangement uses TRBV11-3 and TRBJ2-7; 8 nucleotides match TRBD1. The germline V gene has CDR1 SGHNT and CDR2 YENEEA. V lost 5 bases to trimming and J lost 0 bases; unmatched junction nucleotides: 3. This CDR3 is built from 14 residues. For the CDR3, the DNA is TGTGCCAGCAGCGGACAGGGAAACTCCTACGAGCAGTACTTC. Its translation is CASSGQGNSYEQYF.

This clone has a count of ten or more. This CDR3 is CASSSSQGVSYNEQFF. The CDR3 DNA reads as TGTGCCAGCAGCTCCTCACAGGGGGTTTCGTACAATGAGCAGTTCTTC. The chain combines TRBV11-3 with TRBJ2-1; the match to TRBD1 covers 8 bases. The CDR3 is 16 amino acids. Germline values: CDR1 SGHNT, CDR2 YENEEA. J was trimmed by 4 bases and V by 4 bases; bases with no gene match: 9. Full variable domain (missing parts from reference TRBV11-3 and TRBJ2-1): EAGVVQSPRYKIIEKKQPVAFWCNPISGHNTLYWYLQNLGQGPELLIRYENEEAVDDSQLPKDRFSAERLKGVDSTLKIQPAELGDSAVYLCASSSSQGVSYNEQFFGPGTRLTVL.

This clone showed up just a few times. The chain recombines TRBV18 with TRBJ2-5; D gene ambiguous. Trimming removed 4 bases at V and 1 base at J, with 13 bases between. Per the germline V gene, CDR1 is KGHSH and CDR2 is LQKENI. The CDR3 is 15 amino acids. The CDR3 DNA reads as TGTGCCAGCTCACGGGCGCGAGGCCCCCAAGAGACCCAGTACTTC. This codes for CASSRARGPQETQYF.

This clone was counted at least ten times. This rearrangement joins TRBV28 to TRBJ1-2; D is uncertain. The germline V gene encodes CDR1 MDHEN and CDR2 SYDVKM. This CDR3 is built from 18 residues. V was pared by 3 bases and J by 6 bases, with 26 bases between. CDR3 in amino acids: CASSFGRELRSSADGYTF. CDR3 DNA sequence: TGTGCCAGCAGTTTCGGACGGGAACTACGATCTTCCGCGGATGGCTACACCTTC.

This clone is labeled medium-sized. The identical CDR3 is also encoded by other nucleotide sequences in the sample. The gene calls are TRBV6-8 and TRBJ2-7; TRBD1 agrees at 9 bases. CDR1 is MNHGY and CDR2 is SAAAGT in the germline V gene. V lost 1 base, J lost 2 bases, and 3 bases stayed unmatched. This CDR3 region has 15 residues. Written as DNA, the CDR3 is TGTGCCAGCAGTTACTTGGACAGGGGTGCCTACGAGCAGTACTTC. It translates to CASSYLDRGAYEQYF.

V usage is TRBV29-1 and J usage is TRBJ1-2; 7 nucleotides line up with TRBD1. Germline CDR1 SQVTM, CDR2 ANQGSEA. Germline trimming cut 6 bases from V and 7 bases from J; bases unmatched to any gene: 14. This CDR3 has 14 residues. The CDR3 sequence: CSVDKDRLRGGYTF. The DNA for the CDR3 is TGCAGCGTCGATAAGGACAGGCTTAGGGGTGGCTACACCTTC.

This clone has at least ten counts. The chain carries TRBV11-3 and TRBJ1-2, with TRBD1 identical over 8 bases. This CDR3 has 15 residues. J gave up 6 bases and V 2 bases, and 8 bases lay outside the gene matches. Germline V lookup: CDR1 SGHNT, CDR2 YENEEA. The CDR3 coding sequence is TGTGCCAGCAGCTTACCCGGCAGGGGGCGTGATGGCTACACCTTC. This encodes CASSLPGRGRDGYTF.